Listed below are T cell receptor beta chains from one sample, sequenced in a study of regulatory T cells in long-lasting Graves disease. TCRdb re-analysed the multiplex PCR reads in MiXCR, keeping a single row per CDR3 protein. The repertoire holds 350,000 to 400,000 distinct CDR3 sequences, around 15% seen once, with around 20% in the top ten. This same sample was also part of a study on T cells in Graves' hyperthyroidism and ophthalmopathy.

The starting material was peripheral blood mononuclear cells (PBMCs), obtained at new diagnosis, from a patient treated with antithyroid drugs. All receptors derive from a woman aged 18-29 years with Graves disease. Both conserved end residues are part of each CDR3. D genes are given only for firm matches. Size values are once, few and many counts, or a class for expanded clones, and some rows have none.

d_gene | abundance | j_gene | v_gene | CDR3aa | CDR3nt
- | few | TRBJ1-6 | TRBV4-2 | CASSQEGSYNSPLHF | TGTGCCAGCAGCCAAGAGGGAAGCTATAATTCACCCCTCCACTTT
TRBD1 | - | TRBJ2-2 | TRBV29-1 | CSVNRGENTGELFF | TGCAGCGTTAACAGGGGAGAAAACACCGGGGAGCTGTTTTTT
- | many | TRBJ2-7 | TRBV18 | CASSPSLLYYEQYF | TGTGCCAGCTCACCCTCCCTCCTCTATTACGAGCAGTACTTC
- | many | TRBJ1-6 | TRBV12-3/TRBV12-4 | CASSFGGGRNSPLHF | TGTGCCAGCAGTTTCGGGGGGGGACGTAATTCACCCCTCCACTTT
- | - | TRBJ1-1 | TRBV19 | CASQWRGGTEAFF | TGTGCCAGCCAATGGCGGGGTGGCACTGAAGCTTTCTTT
TRBD1 | many | TRBJ2-1 | TRBV7-9 | CASSFPTGTGSRDEQFF | TGTGCCAGCAGCTTTCCAACCGGGACAGGGTCTCGCGATGAGCAGTTCTTC
- | many | TRBJ2-7 | TRBV6-1 | CASTLRGSIYEQYF | TGTGCCAGCACCCTAAGGGGATCAATCTACGAGCAGTACTTC
TRBD1 | few | TRBJ1-2 | TRBV7-3 | CASSPGQGALGYTF | TGTGCCAGCAGCCCGGGACAGGGGGCACTCGGCTACACCTTC
- | few | TRBJ2-1 | TRBV20-1 | CSARDPQERDNEQFF | TGCAGTGCTAGAGATCCCCAGGAGAGGGACAATGAGCAGTTCTTC
TRBD1 | - | TRBJ1-6 | TRBV6-1 | CASTSGQGNSPLHF | TGTGCCAGCACATCTGGACAGGGGAATTCACCCCTCCACTTT
- | many | TRBJ2-5 | TRBV30 | CAWSPGERETQYF | TGTGCCTGGAGTCCAGGGGAGCGGGAGACCCAGTACTTC
- | many | TRBJ1-1 | TRBV7-9 | CASSFGEGTEAFF | TGTGCCAGCAGCTTCGGTGAGGGCACTGAAGCTTTCTTT